This T cell receptor beta chain originates from a study of blood T cell repertoires in COVID-19. TCRdb keeps only in-frame clones here, not all; method: immunoSEQ multiplex PCR. In the table there are approximately 250,000 clones, around four fifths of which are singletons. Per the germline V gene, CDR1 is SGHRS and CDR2 is YFSETQ. Between the trimmed V and J ends, which lost 5 bases and 2 bases, there was a span of 10 bases. The CDR3 consists of 13 residues. The sequenced material came from peripheral blood. The V and J genes are TRBV5-1 and TRBJ2-5; D unresolved. This sequence originates from a woman aged 55-75 years with active or convalescent COVID-19. The CDR3 loop is CASRVSGQETQYF. The CDR3 bases are TGCGCCAGCAGGGTTTCGGGTCAAGAGACCCAGTACTTC.